One and the same sample provided the 25 T cell receptor beta chains below, sequenced in a study of T cell responses to AZD1222 COVID-19 vaccine. TCRdb's copy holds only in-frame clones and misses some; the assay was immunoSEQ multiplex PCR. This table holds about 110,000 clones, about 92% found once. The sequenced sample was peripheral blood, obtained 28 days after the second AZD1222 dose. These receptors were collected from an adult who received the AZD1222 COVID-19 vaccine.

The CDR3 DNA sequence: TGTGCCAGCAGCGTAGTGAGCCCCGGGGAGCTGTTTTTT. Translation gives CASSVVSPGELFF. The chain uses TRBV9 and TRBJ2-2; unclear D gene. Trimming stripped 0 bases from V and 6 bases from J, with 6 bases between. The CDR3 spans 13 residues. CDR1 and CDR2 (germline): SGDLS, YYNGEE.

The chain is built from TRBV12-3 or TRBV12-4 and TRBJ2-5, with 8 positions matching TRBD1. The CDR3 spans 13 residues. With 5 bases clipped from V and 5 bases from J, the junction kept 4 bases outside the gene matches. In DNA, the CDR3 is TGTGCCAGCAGTATCACAGGGGGGGAGACCCAGTACTTC. Translating gives CASSITGGETQYF.

The chain uses TRBV3-1 (or the pseudogene TRBV3-2) and TRBJ2-1, with D uncertain. This CDR3 is 13 amino acids long. The germline V and J ends were trimmed by 3 bases and 7 bases, with 10 bases remaining between them. Germline V gene data show CDR1 as LGHDT and CDR2 as YNNKEL (reference sequence). The CDR3 sequence: CASSHTTENEQFF. CDR3 DNA: TGTGCCAGCAGCCACACAACGGAGAATGAGCAGTTCTTC.

The CDR3 region is CASRGTPWEETQYF. CDR3 DNA sequence: TGTGCCAGCAGGGGGACCCCCTGGGAAGAGACCCAGTACTTC. This chain uses TRBV6-5 with TRBJ2-5; possibly TRBD1 or TRBD2 for D (5 bases each). Trimming removed 6 bases at V and 3 bases at J, with 14 bases between. Germline V CDR1 and CDR2: MNHEY, SVGAGI. This CDR3 has 14 amino acids.

The chain combines TRBV6-1 with TRBJ1-2; 7 bases fit TRBD1. Germline lookup yields CDR1 MNHNS and CDR2 SASEGT. The CDR3 length is 17 residues. Unmatched junction bases numbered 15, after V lost 4 bases and J lost 4 bases. CDR3 region: CASSATGQTPLFYGYTF. The CDR3 coding sequence is TGTGCCAGCAGTGCGACGGGACAGACTCCTCTATTCTATGGCTACACCTTC.

This chain's CDR3 is CASSYAGGGAANEQFF. The CDR3 coding sequence is TGTGCCAGCAGTTACGCGGGCGGGGGGGCAGCAAATGAGCAGTTCTTC. The V and J genes are TRBV6-5 and TRBJ2-1; 9 nucleotides align to TRBD2. Germline V lookup: CDR1 MNHEY, CDR2 SVGAGI. V lost 2 bases and J lost 7; bases outside the gene matches: 9. The CDR3 is 16 residues long.

The chain employs TRBV6-2 or TRBV6-3 and TRBJ1-2; 9 nucleotides agree with TRBD1. Germline CDR1 and CDR2: MNHEY and SVGEGT. V trimming: 2 bases; J trimming: 6 bases; junction bases outside the gene matches: 7. The CDR3 extends over 15 amino acids. The CDR3 protein is CASSYTPRTGDGYTF. The CDR3 nucleotides are TGTGCCAGCAGTTACACACCGAGGACAGGGGATGGCTACACCTTC.

This chain joins TRBV7-9 and TRBJ2-3; 12 bases line up with TRBD2. V lost 7 bases to trimming and J lost 5 bases; unmatched junction nucleotides: 7. The CDR3 sequence is 15 residues long. From germline, CDR1 is SEHNR and CDR2 FQNEAQ (reference sequence). CDR3 nucleotides: TGTGCCAGCACCCGACTAGCGGGGGTAATAGATACGCAGTATTTT. Translation: CASTRLAGVIDTQYF.

J is TRBJ2-7 and V is TRBV7-9, with D hard to call. The CDR3 contains 11 residues. Trimming took off 7 bases at V and 0 bases at J, with 4 bases between the two ends. Germline CDR1 and CDR2: SEHNR and FQNEAQ (reference sequence). The CDR3 DNA sequence: TGTGCCAGCACCGACTCCTACGAGCAGTACTTC. Its protein product is CASTDSYEQYF.

CDR3 DNA sequence: TGCAGTGCCCGGGGGGCGGAGACCCAGTACTTC. Translating gives CSARGAETQYF. J is TRBJ2-5 and V is TRBV20-1, with D perhaps matching TRBD2 (7 bases). Germline CDR1 reads DFQATT; CDR2 reads SNEGSKA (reference sequence). This CDR3 is built from 11 residues. V lost 6 bases and J lost 5, with 10 bases in between.

The rearrangement joins TRBV7-3 to TRBJ2-1, with 8 nucleotides matching TRBD1. The CDR3 runs 16 residues. Losses at the gene ends were 5 bases for V and 8 bases for J; bases not matched to a gene: 14. Looked up from germline, CDR1 is SGHTA and CDR2 is FQGTGA. This chain's CDR3 is CASSPQAVRGQDEQFF. The CDR3 DNA follows: TGTGCCAGCAGCCCCCAGGCGGTCAGGGGGCAAGATGAGCAGTTCTTC.

The rearrangement links TRBV7-2 to TRBJ2-1; 12 bases line up with TRBD2. The CDR3 totals 16 residues. V lost 6 bases and J lost 8; bases outside the gene matches: 11. The V gene's germline CDR1 is SGHTA and CDR2 FQGNSA. The CDR3 region is CASRSWTSGEGDEQFF. CDR3 sequence (DNA): TGTGCCAGCAGAAGTTGGACTAGCGGGGAGGGCGATGAGCAGTTCTTC.

This sequence joins TRBV4-3 and TRBJ1-3, with unresolved D. This CDR3 is 15 amino acids long. V gave up 1 base and J gave up 3 bases, with 10 bases separating them. Per the germline V gene, CDR1 is LGHNA and CDR2 is YSLEER. The CDR3 nucleotides read TGCGCCAGCAGCCAAGGCAGAGTAAATGGAAACACCATATATTTT. Translating gives CASSQGRVNGNTIYF.

V gene TRBV9 combines with J gene TRBJ1-2; 9 nucleotides match TRBD1. The CDR3 consists of 13 residues. The germline gives CDR1 SGDLS, CDR2 YYNGEE. Germline trimming cut 3 bases from V and 8 bases from J; bases unmatched to any gene: 5. The CDR3 DNA is TGTGCCAGCAGCGGAGAACAGGGGGCAGGCTACACCTTC. Encoded protein: CASSGEQGAGYTF.

The CDR3 loop is CASSLGVASTDTQYF. In DNA, the CDR3 is TGTGCCAGCAGCTTAGGGGTGGCGAGCACAGATACGCAGTATTTT. V gene TRBV7-2 combines with J gene TRBJ2-3; D is unresolved. V lost 1 base to trimming and J lost 0 bases, with 8 bases between them. There are 15 residues in the CDR3. Germline V gene sequence: CDR1 SGHTA, CDR2 FQGNSA.

CDR3 in amino acids: CASSASGVGEQYF. The CDR3 DNA is TGTGCCAGCAGCGCCTCAGGAGTCGGCGAGCAGTACTTC. The chain uses TRBV7-2 and TRBJ2-7; D is undetermined. Per the germline V gene, CDR1 is SGHTA and CDR2 is FQGNSA. V was shortened by 5 bases and J by 6 bases, with 14 bases between the two germline ends. The CDR3 has 13 amino acids.

The rearrangement links TRBV27 to TRBJ2-6; D not resolved. V gave up 5 bases and J gave up 4 bases, with 12 bases separating them. The germline V gene encodes CDR1 MNHEY and CDR2 SMNVEV (reference sequence). The CDR3 sequence is 15 residues long. The CDR3, as DNA: TGTGCCAGCAGTCCAGGTTCCGCCGGGGCCAACGTCCTGACTTTC. Translation gives CASSPGSAGANVLTF.

V is TRBV6-5 and J is TRBJ2-4; TRBD1 aligns across 8 bases. V trimming: 2 bases; J trimming: 12 bases; junction bases outside the gene matches: 3. The CDR3 length is 12 residues. The germline V gene has CDR1 MNHEY and CDR2 SVGAGI. DNA of the CDR3: TGTGCCAGCAGTTACGGGACAGGACATCAGTACTTC. Protein sequence: CASSYGTGHQYF.

The rearrangement uses TRBV6-2 or TRBV6-3 and TRBJ2-2, with unresolved D. V was cut by 2 bases and J by 6 bases, with 22 bases left in between. This CDR3 contains 18 residues. The V gene's germline CDR1 is MNHEY and CDR2 SVGEGT. CDR3 sequence: CASSYTGLAAFPAGELFF. CDR3 sequence (DNA): TGTGCCAGCAGTTACACCGGGTTGGCGGCCTTTCCAGCCGGGGAGCTGTTTTTT.

The chain has TRBV5-8 and TRBJ2-7; D is undetermined. CDR1 and CDR2 (germline): SGHTS, YDEGEE. V lost 4 bases and J lost 3, with 8 bases in between. CDR3 size: 12 residues. In nucleotides, the CDR3 is TGTGCCAGCAGCCGCGGAGACTACGAGCAGTACTTC. It specifies CASSRGDYEQYF. Full variable domain (remainder filled in from reference TRBV5-8 and TRBJ2-7): EAGVTQSPTHLIKTRGQQATLRCSPISGHTSVYWYQQALGLGLQFLLWYDEGEERNRGNFPPRFSGRQFPNYSSELNVNALELEDSALYLCASSRGDYEQYFGPGTRLTVT.

CDR3 in DNA: TGTGCCAGCTCACCCCTGGAGACTGAAGCTTTCTTT. It is translated as CASSPLETEAFF. The V gene is TRBV18, the J gene TRBJ1-1; the D is unclear. Trimming stripped 3 bases from V and 5 bases from J, with 7 bases between. Per the germline V gene, CDR1 is KGHSH and CDR2 is LQKENI. The CDR3 totals 12 residues.

This clone has only one observation. This chain joins TRBV3-1 (or the pseudogene TRBV3-2) and TRBJ2-7; D uncertain. CDR1 is LGHDT, CDR2 YNNKEL, per germline (reference sequence). This CDR3 has 15 residues. The ends were cut back, 0 bases at V and 4 bases at J, with 13 bases in the middle. Written as DNA, the CDR3 is TGTGCCAGCAGCCAAGATTATCTAGGTCCGTACGAGCAGTACTTC. This gives the protein CASSQDYLGPYEQYF.

The chain uses TRBV7-2 and TRBJ1-2; unclear D gene. This CDR3 contains 9 residues. The ends were cut back, 5 bases at V and 13 bases at J, with 8 bases in the middle. Germline V lookup: CDR1 SGHTA, CDR2 FQGNSA. The CDR3 loop reads CASSPIFTF. In DNA, the CDR3 is TGTGCCAGCAGCCCTATCTTCACCTTC.

The chain uses TRBV27 and TRBJ1-2, with 7 positions matching TRBD1. CDR3 length equals 14 residues. V was clipped by 6 bases and J by 8 bases; unmatched bases: 12. CDR1 and CDR2 (germline): MNHEY, SMNVEV (reference sequence). CDR3 sequence: CASRSTGDLFGYTF. The CDR3 DNA follows: TGTGCCAGCAGATCAACAGGGGACCTCTTCGGCTACACCTTC.

The V and J genes are TRBV5-5 and TRBJ2-5; TRBD2 matches at 11 bases. The CDR3 sequence is 20 residues long. V lost 0 bases to trimming and J lost 2 bases; unmatched junction nucleotides: 15. Looked up from germline, CDR1 is SGHKS and CDR2 is YYEKEE (reference sequence). CDR3 in DNA: TGTGCCAGCAGCTTGGCCAGAAGGACACCTCCTAGCGGGGGGCAAGAGACCCAGTACTTC. Its translation is CASSLARRTPPSGGQETQYF.